This TCR beta chain was recorded in a study of cytomegalovirus exposure and HLA in healthy donors. Overall study findings and caveats: Prior analysis indicated that the majority of TCR beta V segments exhibited productivity approximately 87% or approximately 30% of the time. Reported findings show TCR beta sequences accurately forecast HLA-A and HLA-B alleles in most subjects. While the bulk of TCR sequences proved rare, some public TCRs turned up in many donors.

The PCR used 60 Vbeta and 13 Jbeta primers. Data came from immunoSEQ multiplex PCR; TCRdb stores just in-frame clones and leaves some out. Among about 140,000 clones listed, approximately 80% were seen once. Of note for this clone: Its antigen is not known.

Source material: PBMCs. The source of this sequence is a male donor in good health and CMV-seronegative.

The CDR3 loop reads CASSLPDSGGGNTGELFF. For the CDR3, the DNA is TGTGCCAGCAGTCTCCCAGACAGCGGGGGGGGGAACACCGGGGAGCTGTTTTTT. The rearrangement links TRBV7-7 to TRBJ2-2; 10 bases are shared with TRBD2. The ends lost 6 bases at V and 1 base at J; junction bases unmatched: 11. CDR1 SSHAT and CDR2 FNYEAQ come from the germline V gene (reference sequence). The CDR3 spans 18 residues.